One and the same sample provided the 9 T cell receptor beta chains below, sequenced in a study of T cell responses to AZD1222 COVID-19 vaccine. TCRdb's copy holds only in-frame clones and misses some; the assay was immunoSEQ multiplex PCR. Of 100,000 to 150,000 clones listed, roughly nine tenths are singletons. The sample in question was peripheral blood, obtained on day 0 of AZD1222 vaccination. The source is an adult in good health.

The gene calls are TRBV2 and TRBJ2-1, with D unclear. The germline V and J ends were trimmed by 4 bases and 2 bases, with 6 bases remaining between them. Germline V gives CDR1 SNHLY, CDR2 FYNNEI. This CDR3 has 13 residues. The DNA for the CDR3 is TGTGCCAGCAGTGGGGTTGCCTACAATGAGCAGTTCTTC. Translated, it gives CASSGVAYNEQFF.

The J gene is TRBJ1-1, the V gene TRBV27; D gene ambiguous. This CDR3 is built from 12 residues. Deletions cut 5 bases from V and 1 base from J, with 5 bases between. CDR1 MNHEY and CDR2 SMNVEV come from the germline V gene (reference sequence). The CDR3 region is CASSNGNTEAFF. CDR3 nucleotides: TGTGCCAGCAGTAACGGGAACACTGAAGCTTTCTTT.

The chain is built from TRBV2 and TRBJ1-5; 8 bases fit TRBD1. This CDR3 region has 14 residues. Germline V gives CDR1 SNHLY, CDR2 FYNNEI. Trimming cost V 6 bases and J 7 bases; bases outside gene matches: 8. The CDR3 DNA sequence: TGTGCCAGCAGCGCCGACAGGGGTGAGCAGCCCCAGCATTTT. It yields the protein CASSADRGEQPQHF.

The V gene is TRBV6-5, the J gene TRBJ1-6; D unresolved. The CDR3 is made up of 15 amino acids. V shed 7 bases and J shed 0 bases, with 10 bases lying between them. Germline V CDR1 and CDR2: MNHEY, SVGAGI. The CDR3 region is CASMEPSSYNSPLHF. As DNA, the CDR3 is TGTGCCAGCATGGAGCCAAGCTCCTATAATTCACCCCTCCACTTT.

CDR3 sequence reads: CASRDAHSNQPQHF. CDR3 DNA: TGTGCCAGCAGGGACGCCCATAGCAATCAGCCCCAGCATTTT. The gene calls are TRBV6-6 and TRBJ1-5; no reliable D call. Germline CDR1 MNHNY, CDR2 SVGAGI (reference sequence). CDR3 size: 14 residues. V shed 6 bases and J shed 0 bases, with 9 bases lying between them.

This clone came up once. CDR3 nucleotide sequence: TGTGCCAGCAGCGTAGGGGGCGATCCTGGAAACACCATATATTTT. It specifies CASSVGGDPGNTIYF. The V gene is TRBV9, the J gene TRBJ1-3, with D perhaps matching TRBD1 (5 bases). This CDR3 region has 15 residues. V dropped 0 bases and J dropped 2 bases, with 9 bases sitting between them. Germline lookup yields CDR1 SGDLS and CDR2 YYNGEE.

V and J are TRBV27 and TRBJ2-3, with D maybe TRBD2 (6 bases). V was clipped by 0 bases and J by 10 bases, with 14 bases between them. This CDR3 contains 14 residues. Germline V gene lookup returns CDR1 MNHEY and CDR2 SMNVEV (reference sequence). CDR3 nucleotides: TGTGCCAGCAGTTTATCTAGCCGCCCGGGGGCGCAGTATTTT. Residues: CASSLSSRPGAQYF.

The chain links TRBV4-3 to TRBJ1-5, with D possibly matching TRBD1 (5 bases). This CDR3 is built from 15 residues. V was clipped by 0 bases and J by 6 bases, with 12 bases between them. CDR1 and CDR2 from the germline V gene are LGHNA and YSLEER. CDR3 in amino acids: CASSQDWGSTQPQHF. The CDR3 nucleotides read TGCGCCAGCAGCCAAGATTGGGGCTCTACTCAGCCCCAGCATTTT.

This chain joins TRBV7-9 and TRBJ1-2; D might be TRBD1 (5 bases). Germline V gives CDR1 SEHNR, CDR2 FQNEAQ (reference sequence). V shed 2 bases and J shed 6 bases, with 7 bases lying between them. This CDR3 comprises 12 residues. The CDR3 nucleotides are TGTGCCAGCAGCTTATCGGGGGATGGCTACACCTTC. It translates to CASSLSGDGYTF.